These T cell receptor beta chains were read from a single sample in a study of T cells expressing NK-cell markers. TCRdb re-called the 5' RACE reads and shows each CDR3 protein once, DNA omitted. In total, the table holds approximately 170,000 distinct CDR3 sequences. Specimen: blood T cells: a sorted CD56 or NKG2C T cell subset, CD4+ or CD8+ T cells, or bulk PBMC T cells (not recorded which). All receptors come from a man aged 18-69 years in good health. Both conserved end residues are part of each CDR3.

j_call,v_call,cdr3_aa
TRBJ2-1,TRBV6-1,CASSPGTTYNEQFF
TRBJ2-2,TRBV7-9,CASSGWVGQANTGELFF
TRBJ2-5,TRBV23-1,CASSEGGRKETQYF
TRBJ2-3,TRBV9,CASSPPLAGGLTDTQYF
TRBJ2-5,TRBV25-1,CASMGQGFETQYF
TRBJ1-1,TRBV15,CATSRVGQNTEAFF
TRBJ1-2,TRBV5-6,CASKMMGGTPPGSNYGYTF
TRBJ2-2,TRBV7-9,CASRQGGNTGELFF
TRBJ2-5,TRBV19,CASSAWDTPGETQYF
TRBJ1-5,TRBV6-1,CASSERSGGQPQHF
TRBJ2-1,TRBV14,CASSHYTSHNEQFF
TRBJ1-5,TRBV11-3,CASSLAEDQPQHF
TRBJ2-5,TRBV12-3/TRBV12-4,CASSHSGGASETQYF
TRBJ2-1,TRBV5-6,CASSRGTLPNNEQFF
TRBJ2-5,TRBV28,CASSSSGTEETQYF
TRBJ1-1,TRBV20-1,CSARVRGLGTEAFF
TRBJ2-3,TRBV27,CASSMGTSVADTDTQYF
TRBJ1-2,TRBV27,CASSNRTNYGYTF
TRBJ1-6,TRBV12-3/TRBV12-4,CASRLGQANSPLHF
TRBJ1-2,TRBV28,CASTERSNYGYTF
TRBJ1-1,TRBV19,CASKAGMNTEAFF
TRBJ2-7,TRBV19,CASSSRGVDEQYF
TRBJ2-3,TRBV5-8,CASSLKGTRTDTQYF
TRBJ1-5,TRBV19,CASSILAESNQPQHF
TRBJ2-1,TRBV6-7,CASSDPGRDSYNEQFF
TRBJ2-7,TRBV15,CATSGTSLMIYEQYF
TRBJ1-2,TRBV5-5,CASSLEGSPYGYTF
TRBJ2-7,TRBV27,CASGPGRNYEQYF
TRBJ1-1,TRBV5-1,CASSLEPGEAFF
TRBJ2-3,TRBV12-3/TRBV12-4,CASSLGLAGNLGQYF
TRBJ2-7,TRBV28,CASSARTRIYEQYF
TRBJ2-2,TRBV19,CASSIQRGSRELFF
TRBJ2-1,TRBV7-3,CASSLEGGDGEQFF
TRBJ2-2,TRBV7-9,CASSLGGRAVDTGELFF
TRBJ1-5,TRBV2,CASSVAGVNQPQHF
TRBJ2-7,TRBV7-8,CASSPPDLFPYEQYF
TRBJ2-6,TRBV6-2/TRBV6-3,CASSPGGTGISLYSGANVLTF
TRBJ2-3,TRBV4-2,CASSQDQALGTDTQYF
TRBJ1-1,TRBV5-4,CASSLGGLTEDTEAFF
TRBJ2-2,TRBV18,CASSPPNGLSNTGELFF